A selection of T cell receptor beta chains follows, all from one sample in a study of beta chain features in type 1 diabetes. Libraries were prepared by immunoSEQ multiplex PCR; TCRdb keeps only in-frame clonotypes and omits some of them. The repertoire holds about 400,000 clones, with roughly 12% as singletons. Sequencing was performed on naive CD4+ T cells from blood. These receptors all come from a woman under 30 with type 1 diabetes. CDR3s include the opening cysteine and the closing phenylalanine or tryptophan. D genes are given only for firm matches. Expanded clones get a size class; other rows say once, few or many, or leave the size out.

.	.	TRBV5-1	TRBJ2-1	CASSYPGNEQFF	TGCGCCAGCAGCTACCCGGGCAATGAGCAGTTCTTC
.	TRBD1	TRBV7-3	TRBJ2-3	CASSLDRADTQYF	TGTGCCAGCAGCTTAGACAGGGCAGATACGCAGTATTTT
.	.	TRBV18	TRBJ2-3	CASSRGDTQYF	TGTGCCAGCTCCAGGGGAGATACGCAGTATTTT
.	TRBD1	TRBV15	TRBJ2-1	CATSSGTGRVEQFF	TGTGCCACCAGCTCCGGGACAGGGAGGGTTGAGCAGTTCTTC
few	TRBD2	TRBV25-1	TRBJ2-5	CASSPRTTSKETQYF	TGTGCCAGCAGTCCCCGGACGACTAGCAAAGAGACCCAGTACTTC
.	TRBD2	TRBV6-6	TRBJ2-7	CASSKAGEWGHEQYF	TGTGCCAGCAGTAAAGCGGGAGAATGGGGCCACGAGCAGTACTTC
.	TRBD1	TRBV5-1	TRBJ2-7	CASSLKGQGEPYEQYF	TGCGCCAGCAGCTTGAAGGGCCAGGGGGAACCCTACGAGCAGTACTTC
few	.	TRBV5-1	TRBJ2-3	CASSLIQATTDTQYF	TGCGCCAGCAGCTTGATACAGGCAACAACAGATACGCAGTATTTT
few	.	TRBV29-1	TRBJ1-2	CSASTGTTTNYGYTF	TGCAGCGCATCGACAGGAACCACAACTAACTATGGCTACACCTTC
few	TRBD2	TRBV19	TRBJ2-5	CASSIGGGGARETQYF	TGTGCCAGTAGTATAGGGGGCGGGGGGGCCCGAGAGACCCAGTACTTC
.	TRBD2	TRBV7-2	TRBJ2-7	CASRSGAQSYEQYF	TGTGCCAGCAGGAGCGGGGCTCAATCCTACGAGCAGTACTTC
.	.	TRBV18	TRBJ2-2	CASSPRDFANTGELFF	TGTGCCAGCTCACCACGGGACTTCGCGAACACCGGGGAGCTGTTTTTT
few	TRBD2	TRBV5-1	TRBJ2-1	CASSETSKINEQFF	TGCGCCAGCAGTGAGACTAGCAAGATCAATGAGCAGTTCTTC
few	.	TRBV11-2	TRBJ2-7	CASSPFRGDFYEQYF	TGTGCCAGCAGCCCCTTCCGGGGAGACTTCTACGAGCAGTACTTC
.	TRBD1	TRBV10-3	TRBJ1-1	CAISGTGVGITEAFF	TGTGCCATCAGTGGGACAGGAGTTGGGATCACTGAAGCTTTCTTT
few	.	TRBV11-2	TRBJ2-1	CASSPPDRYNEQFF	TGTGCCAGCAGCCCCCCTGACAGGTACAATGAGCAGTTCTTC
few	.	TRBV30	TRBJ2-1	CAWSHSAGNEQFF	TGTGCCTGGAGTCATAGCGCTGGCAATGAGCAGTTCTTC
.	.	TRBV4-2	TRBJ2-5	CASSPMAGRVETQYF	TGTGCCAGCAGCCCGATGGCAGGGCGTGTCGAGACCCAGTACTTC
.	.	TRBV15	TRBJ1-4	CATSREVWQANEKLFF	TGTGCCACCAGCAGAGAGGTGTGGCAGGCTAATGAAAAACTGTTTTTT
.	.	TRBV15	TRBJ2-1	CATSRGLRGSGENEQFF	TGTGCCACCAGCAGAGGCCTGCGGGGCTCGGGTGAGAATGAGCAGTTCTTC
.	.	TRBV7-2	TRBJ2-7	CASRRGYEQYF	TGTGCCAGCAGAAGGGGCTACGAGCAGTACTTC
.	.	TRBV30	TRBJ1-1	CAWSPGAGGTEAFF	TGTGCCTGGAGTCCGGGGGCCGGGGGGACTGAAGCTTTCTTT
.	TRBD1	TRBV28	TRBJ2-7	CASSPQGTETYEQYF	TGTGCCAGCAGTCCCCAAGGGACAGAAACCTACGAGCAGTACTTC
few	TRBD1	TRBV9	TRBJ1-1	CASSPGTATEAFF	TGTGCCAGCAGCCCCGGGACAGCAACTGAAGCTTTCTTT
.	.	TRBV16	TRBJ2-7	CASSQSQLETYEQYF	TGTGCCAGCAGCCAATCCCAACTTGAGACCTACGAGCAGTACTTC
few	.	TRBV5-1	TRBJ2-5	CASSFRETQYF	TGCGCCAGCAGCTTTAGAGAGACCCAGTACTTC